This T cell receptor (beta chain) was sequenced during a study of neoadjuvant nivolumab and ipilimumab in lung cancer. The repertoire was sequenced with immunoSEQ multiplex PCR; TCRdb's copy has only in-frame clones and lacks some. The sample lists approximately 26,000 clones; about 85% were seen once. The CDR3 loop spans 14 amino acids. Trimming removed 0 bases from V and 2 bases from J, with 7 bases in between. CDR1 and CDR2 (germline): ENHRY, SYGVKD. The V call is TRBV10-3, the J call TRBJ2-5; possible D gene TRBD1, 5 bases. This material consisted of peripheral blood, taken before neoadjuvant nivolumab, alone or with ipilimumab. This clonotype was obtained from an adult with non-small cell lung cancer. CDR3 DNA sequence: TGTGCCATCAGTGAGTCGACAGAACAAGAGACCCAGTACTTC. Its translation is CAISESTEQETQYF.